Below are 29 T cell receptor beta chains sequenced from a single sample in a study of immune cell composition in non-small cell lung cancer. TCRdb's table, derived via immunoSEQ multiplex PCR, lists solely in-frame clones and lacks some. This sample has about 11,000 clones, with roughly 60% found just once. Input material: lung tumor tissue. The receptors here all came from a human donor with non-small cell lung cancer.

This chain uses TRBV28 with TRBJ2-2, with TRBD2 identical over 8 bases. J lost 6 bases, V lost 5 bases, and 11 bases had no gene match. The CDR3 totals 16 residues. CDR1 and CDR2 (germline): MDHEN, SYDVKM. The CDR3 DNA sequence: TGTGCCAGCAGTACGCCGGGACTAGAAGGTTCCGGGGAGCTGTTTTTT. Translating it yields CASSTPGLEGSGELFF.

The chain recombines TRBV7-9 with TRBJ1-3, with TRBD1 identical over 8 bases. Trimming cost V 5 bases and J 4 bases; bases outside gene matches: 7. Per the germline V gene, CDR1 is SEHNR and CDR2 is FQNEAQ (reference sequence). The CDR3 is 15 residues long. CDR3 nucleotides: TGTGCCAGCAGCCCGACAGGGGTTCTGGGAAACACCATATATTTT. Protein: CASSPTGVLGNTIYF.

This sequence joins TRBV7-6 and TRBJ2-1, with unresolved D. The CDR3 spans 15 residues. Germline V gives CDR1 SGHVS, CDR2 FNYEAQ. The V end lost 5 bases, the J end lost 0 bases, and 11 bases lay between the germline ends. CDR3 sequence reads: CASSEIPSSYNEQFF. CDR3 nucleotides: TGTGCCAGCAGCGAGATACCTTCCTCCTACAATGAGCAGTTCTTC.

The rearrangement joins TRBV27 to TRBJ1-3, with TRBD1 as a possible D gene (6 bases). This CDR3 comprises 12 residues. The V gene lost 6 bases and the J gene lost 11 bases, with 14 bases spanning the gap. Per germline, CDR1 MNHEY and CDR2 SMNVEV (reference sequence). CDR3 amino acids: CASSLGGTAIYF. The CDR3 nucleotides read TGTGCCAGCAGCCTAGGGGGAACCGCCATATATTTT.

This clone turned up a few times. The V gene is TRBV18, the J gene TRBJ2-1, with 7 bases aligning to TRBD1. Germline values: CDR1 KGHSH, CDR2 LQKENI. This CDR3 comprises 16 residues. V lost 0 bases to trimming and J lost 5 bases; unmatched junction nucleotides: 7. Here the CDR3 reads CASSPPMDRPNNEQFF. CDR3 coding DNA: TGTGCCAGCTCACCACCGATGGACAGGCCGAACAATGAGCAGTTCTTC.

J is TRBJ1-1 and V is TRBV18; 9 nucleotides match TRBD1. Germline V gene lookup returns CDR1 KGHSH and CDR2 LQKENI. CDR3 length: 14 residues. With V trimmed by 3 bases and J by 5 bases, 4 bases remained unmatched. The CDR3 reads CASSPGTGRTEAFF. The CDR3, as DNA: TGTGCCAGCTCACCGGGGACAGGGCGAACTGAAGCTTTCTTT. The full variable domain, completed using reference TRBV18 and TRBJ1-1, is NAGVMQNPRHLVRRRGQEARLRCSPMKGHSHVYWYRQLPEEGLKFMVYLQKENIIDESGMPKERFSAEFPKEGPSILRIQQVVRGDSAAYFCASSPGTGRTEAFFGQGTRLTVV.

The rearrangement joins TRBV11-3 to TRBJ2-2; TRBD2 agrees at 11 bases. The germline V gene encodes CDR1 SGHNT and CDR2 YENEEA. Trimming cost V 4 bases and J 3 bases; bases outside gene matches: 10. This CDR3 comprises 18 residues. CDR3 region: CASSWTLTSGIHTGELFF. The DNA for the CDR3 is TGTGCCAGCAGCTGGACCCTGACTAGCGGGATACACACCGGGGAGCTGTTTTTT. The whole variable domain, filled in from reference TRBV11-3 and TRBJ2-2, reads EAGVVQSPRYKIIEKKQPVAFWCNPISGHNTLYWYLQNLGQGPELLIRYENEEAVDDSQLPKDRFSAERLKGVDSTLKIQPAELGDSAVYLCASSWTLTSGIHTGELFFGEGSRLTVL.

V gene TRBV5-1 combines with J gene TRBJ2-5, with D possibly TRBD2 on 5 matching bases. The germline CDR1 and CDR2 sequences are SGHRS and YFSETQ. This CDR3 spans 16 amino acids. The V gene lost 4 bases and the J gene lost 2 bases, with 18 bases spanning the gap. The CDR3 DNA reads TGCGCCAGCAGCCCCCGGGGTCCGCCCTTACAAGAGACCCAGTACTTC. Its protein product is CASSPRGPPLQETQYF.

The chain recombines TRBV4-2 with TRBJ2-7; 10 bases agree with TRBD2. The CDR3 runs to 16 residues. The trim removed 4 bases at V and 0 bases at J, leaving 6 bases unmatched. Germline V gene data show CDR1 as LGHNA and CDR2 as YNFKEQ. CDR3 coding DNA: TGTGCCAGCAGCCTCCGGGCTAGCGGGAGCTCCTACGAGCAGTACTTC. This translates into CASSLRASGSSYEQYF.

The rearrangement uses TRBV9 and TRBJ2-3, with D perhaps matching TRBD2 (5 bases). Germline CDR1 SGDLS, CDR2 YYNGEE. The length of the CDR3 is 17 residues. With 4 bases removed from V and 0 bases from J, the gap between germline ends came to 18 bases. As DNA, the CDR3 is TGTGCCAGCAGCTCTACCCCAGGTTGGAGGAGCACAGATACGCAGTATTTT. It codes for CASSSTPGWRSTDTQYF.

This CDR3 is CASSLATYNEQFF. CDR3 nucleotides: TGTGCCAGCAGCTTAGCTACCTACAATGAGCAGTTCTTC. The chain links TRBV13 to TRBJ2-1; D not certain. V was pared by 1 base and J by 2 bases, with 3 bases between. The CDR3 covers 13 residues. Per the germline V gene, CDR1 is PRHDT and CDR2 is FYEKMQ (reference sequence).

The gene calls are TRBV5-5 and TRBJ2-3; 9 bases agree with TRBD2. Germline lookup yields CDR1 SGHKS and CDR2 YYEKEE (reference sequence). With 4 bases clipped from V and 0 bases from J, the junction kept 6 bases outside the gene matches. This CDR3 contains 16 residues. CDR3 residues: CASSRGLAQSTDTQYF. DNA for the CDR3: TGTGCCAGCAGCCGGGGACTAGCACAGAGCACAGATACGCAGTATTTT.

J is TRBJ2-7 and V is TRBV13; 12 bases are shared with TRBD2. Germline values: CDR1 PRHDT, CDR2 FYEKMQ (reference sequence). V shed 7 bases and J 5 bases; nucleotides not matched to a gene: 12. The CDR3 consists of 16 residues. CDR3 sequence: CASKPSGRAGWNEQYF. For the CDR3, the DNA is TGTGCCAGCAAGCCTAGCGGGAGGGCGGGTTGGAACGAGCAGTACTTC.

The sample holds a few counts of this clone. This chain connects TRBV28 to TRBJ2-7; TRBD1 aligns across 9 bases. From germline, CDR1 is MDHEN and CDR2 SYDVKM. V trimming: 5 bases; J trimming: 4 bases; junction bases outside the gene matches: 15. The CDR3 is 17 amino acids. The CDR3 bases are TGTGCCAGCAGTGCCCCTGGGACAGGGTTTGGTCGGTACGAGCAGTACTTC. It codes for CASSAPGTGFGRYEQYF.

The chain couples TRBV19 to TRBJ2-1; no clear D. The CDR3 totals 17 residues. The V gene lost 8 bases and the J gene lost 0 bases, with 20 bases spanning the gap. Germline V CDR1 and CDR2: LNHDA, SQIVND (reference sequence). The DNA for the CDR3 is TGTGCCAGTCTAAGGCGTATCGGTCCTAGCTCCTACAATGAGCAGTTCTTC. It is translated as CASLRRIGPSSYNEQFF.

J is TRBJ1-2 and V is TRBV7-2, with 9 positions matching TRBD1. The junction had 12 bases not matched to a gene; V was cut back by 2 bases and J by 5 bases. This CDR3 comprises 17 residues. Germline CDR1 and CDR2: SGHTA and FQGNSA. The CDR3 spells CASSLILGTGSEYGYTF. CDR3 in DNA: TGTGCCAGCAGCTTAATTCTGGGGACAGGGAGTGAGTATGGCTACACCTTC. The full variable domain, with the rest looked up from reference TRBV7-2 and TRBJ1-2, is GAGVSQSPSNKVTEKGKDVELRCDPISGHTALYWYRQSLGQGLEFLIYFQGNSAPDKSGLPSDRFSAERTGGSVSTLTIQRTQQEDSAVYLCASSLILGTGSEYGYTFGSGTRLTVV.

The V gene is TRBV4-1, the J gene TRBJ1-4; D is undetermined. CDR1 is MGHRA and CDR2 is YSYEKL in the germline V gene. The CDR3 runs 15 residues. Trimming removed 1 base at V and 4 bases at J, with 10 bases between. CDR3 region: CASSQGNSFNEKLFF. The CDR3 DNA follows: TGCGCCAGCAGCCAAGGAAATAGTTTTAATGAAAAACTGTTTTTT.

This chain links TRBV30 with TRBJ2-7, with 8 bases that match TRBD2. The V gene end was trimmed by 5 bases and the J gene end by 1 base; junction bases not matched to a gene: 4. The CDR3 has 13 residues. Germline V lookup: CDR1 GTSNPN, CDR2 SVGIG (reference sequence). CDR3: CAWVLADSYEQYF. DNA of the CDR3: TGTGCCTGGGTACTAGCGGATTCCTACGAGCAGTACTTC.

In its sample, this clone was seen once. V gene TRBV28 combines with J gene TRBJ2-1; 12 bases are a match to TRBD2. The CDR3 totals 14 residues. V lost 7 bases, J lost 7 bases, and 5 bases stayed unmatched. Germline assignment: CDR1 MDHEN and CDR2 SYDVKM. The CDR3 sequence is CASTPGLAGNEQFF. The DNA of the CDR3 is TGTGCCAGCACCCCGGGACTAGCGGGTAATGAGCAGTTCTTC.

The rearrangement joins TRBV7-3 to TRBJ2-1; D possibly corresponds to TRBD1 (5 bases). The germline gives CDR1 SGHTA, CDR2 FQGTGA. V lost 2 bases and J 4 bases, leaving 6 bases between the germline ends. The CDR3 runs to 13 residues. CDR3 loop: CASSLGAYNEQFF. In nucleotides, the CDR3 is TGTGCCAGCAGCTTAGGGGCTTACAATGAGCAGTTCTTC.

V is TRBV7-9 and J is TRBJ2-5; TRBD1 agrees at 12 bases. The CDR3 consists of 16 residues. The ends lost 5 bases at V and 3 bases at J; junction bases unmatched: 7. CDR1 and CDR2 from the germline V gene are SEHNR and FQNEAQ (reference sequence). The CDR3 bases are TGTGCCAGCAGCAAAGGGACAGGGGGCGGAGAAGAGACCCAGTACTTC. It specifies CASSKGTGGGEETQYF.

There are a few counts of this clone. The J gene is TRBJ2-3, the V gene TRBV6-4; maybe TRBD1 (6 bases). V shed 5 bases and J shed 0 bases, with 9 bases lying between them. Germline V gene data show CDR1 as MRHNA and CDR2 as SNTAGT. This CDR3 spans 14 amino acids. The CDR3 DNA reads TGTGCCAGCAGTCTGGACAGAAGCACAGATACGCAGTATTTT. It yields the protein CASSLDRSTDTQYF.

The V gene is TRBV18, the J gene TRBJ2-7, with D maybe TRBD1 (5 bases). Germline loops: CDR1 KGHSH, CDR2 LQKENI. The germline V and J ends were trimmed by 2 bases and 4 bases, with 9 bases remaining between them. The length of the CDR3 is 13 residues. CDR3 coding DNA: TGTGCCAGCTCACCAACGACAGATTACGAGCAGTACTTC. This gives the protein CASSPTTDYEQYF.

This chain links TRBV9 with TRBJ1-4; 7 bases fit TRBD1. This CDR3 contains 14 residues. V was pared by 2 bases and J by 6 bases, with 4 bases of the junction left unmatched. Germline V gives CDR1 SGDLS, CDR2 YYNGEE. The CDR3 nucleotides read TGTGCCAGCAGCGTGGGGGACAGTTATGAAAAACTGTTTTTT. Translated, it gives CASSVGDSYEKLFF.

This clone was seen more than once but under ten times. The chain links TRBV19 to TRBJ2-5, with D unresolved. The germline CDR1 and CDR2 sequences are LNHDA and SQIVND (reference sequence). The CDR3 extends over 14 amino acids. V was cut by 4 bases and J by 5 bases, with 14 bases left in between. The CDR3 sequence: CASSKRDFPETQYF. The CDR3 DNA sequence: TGTGCCAGTAGTAAACGTGACTTCCCCGAGACCCAGTACTTC.

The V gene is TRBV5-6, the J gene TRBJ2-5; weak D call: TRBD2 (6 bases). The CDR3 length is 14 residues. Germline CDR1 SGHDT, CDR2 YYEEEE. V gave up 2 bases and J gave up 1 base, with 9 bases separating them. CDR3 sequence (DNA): TGTGCCAGCAGCTTCGGAGGGCGCCAAGAGACCCAGTACTTC. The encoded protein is CASSFGGRQETQYF.

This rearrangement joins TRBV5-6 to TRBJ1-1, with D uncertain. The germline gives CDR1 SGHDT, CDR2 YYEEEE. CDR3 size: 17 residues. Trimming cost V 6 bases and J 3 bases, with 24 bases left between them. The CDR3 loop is CASTPWAGGRSDTEAFF. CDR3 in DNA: TGTGCCAGCACGCCCTGGGCAGGAGGTCGTTCGGACACTGAAGCTTTCTTT.

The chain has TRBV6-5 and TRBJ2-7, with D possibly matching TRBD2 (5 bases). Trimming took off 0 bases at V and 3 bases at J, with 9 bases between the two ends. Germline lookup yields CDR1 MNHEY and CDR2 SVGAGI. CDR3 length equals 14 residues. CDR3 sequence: CASSYSVDYYEQYF. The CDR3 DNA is TGTGCCAGCAGTTACTCCGTTGACTACTACGAGCAGTACTTC.

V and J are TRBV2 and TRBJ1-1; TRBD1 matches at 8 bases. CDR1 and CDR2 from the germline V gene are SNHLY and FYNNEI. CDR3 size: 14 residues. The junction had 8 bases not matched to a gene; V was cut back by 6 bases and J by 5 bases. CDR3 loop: CASRSRQGMTEAFF. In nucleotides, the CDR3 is TGTGCCAGCAGGAGCAGACAGGGGATGACTGAAGCTTTCTTT.